Below are 22 T cell receptor beta chains sequenced from a single sample in a study of blood T cell repertoires in COVID-19. The method was immunoSEQ multiplex PCR; TCRdb's version includes in-frame clones alone and lacks a portion of them. The sample includes approximately 240,000 clones, approximately 83% of them seen just once. The specimen was PBMCs or T cells enriched from blood (not recorded which). Receptors were obtained from a woman between 35 and 50 years old with acute COVID-19.

Only a few counts were recorded for this clone. The chain uses TRBV10-1 and TRBJ2-5, with 9 bases that match TRBD2. The CDR3 covers 14 residues. CDR1 and CDR2 (germline): WNHNN, SYGVQD (reference sequence). Trimming removed 10 bases from V and 2 bases from J; junction bases left unmatched: 8. CDR3 sequence (DNA): TGCGCCAACCGGGCTAGCGGGGTGCAAGAGACCCAGTACTTC. Translated, it gives CANRASGVQETQYF.

J is TRBJ2-7 and V is TRBV18, with TRBD1 matching 9 bases. The CDR3 is 17 amino acids. With V trimmed by 3 bases and J by 5 bases, 14 bases remained unmatched. The germline CDR1 and CDR2 sequences are KGHSH and LQKENI. CDR3: CASSPPGTGRSIHEQYF. The DNA of the CDR3 is TGTGCCAGCTCACCCCCCGGGACAGGGAGGAGTATCCACGAGCAGTACTTC.

The gene calls are TRBV19 and TRBJ1-2; TRBD1 agrees at 8 bases. V shed 5 bases, J shed 5 bases, and the junction held 10 bases outside the gene matches. CDR3 length: 15 amino acids. Germline CDR1 LNHDA, CDR2 SQIVND (reference sequence). The CDR3 region is CASSPTGQVGYGYTF. The CDR3 nucleotides are TGTGCCAGTAGTCCCACGGGACAGGTTGGGTATGGCTACACCTTC.

J is TRBJ1-1 and V is TRBV15; D gene unclear. The CDR3 has 14 amino acids. Germline V gives CDR1 LNHNV, CDR2 YYDKDF (reference sequence). V lost 1 base to trimming and J lost 0 bases, with 6 bases between them. The CDR3 reads CATSRGTVNTEAFF. CDR3 nucleotides: TGTGCCACCAGCAGAGGCACAGTGAACACTGAAGCTTTCTTT.

CDR3 sequence: CASSGSASGRANEQFF. CDR3 nucleotide sequence: TGTGCCAGCAGCGGATCGGCTAGCGGGAGGGCGAATGAGCAGTTCTTC. This chain joins TRBV7-9 and TRBJ2-1; 12 nucleotides match TRBD2. The CDR3 is 16 residues long. The ends lost 5 bases at V and 7 bases at J; junction bases unmatched: 9. CDR1 and CDR2 (germline): SEHNR, FQNEAQ (reference sequence).

The genes are TRBV28 and TRBJ1-4; D remains unclear. The CDR3 contains 11 residues. The V gene lost 10 bases and the J gene lost 8 bases, with 11 bases spanning the gap. CDR1 MDHEN and CDR2 SYDVKM come from the germline V gene. This CDR3 is CATRTGEKLFF. CDR3 nucleotides: TGTGCCACGCGTACGGGGGAAAAACTGTTTTTT.

CDR3 bases: TGCGCCAGCAGCTCATCCCTGGGACAGAATTCACCCCTCCACTTT. This sequence encodes CASSSSLGQNSPLHF. The chain has TRBV5-1 and TRBJ1-6; 7 bases fit TRBD1. This CDR3 region has 15 residues. Per the germline V gene, CDR1 is SGHRS and CDR2 is YFSETQ. V was pared by 3 bases and J by 7 bases, with 7 bases of the junction left unmatched. Full variable domain (outside the CDR3, taken from reference TRBV5-1 and TRBJ1-6): KAGVTQTPRYLIKTRGQQVTLSCSPISGHRSVSWYQQTPGQGLQFLFEYFSETQRNKGNFPGRFSGRQFSNSRSEMNVSTLELGDSALYLCASSSSLGQNSPLHFGNGTRLTVT.

The CDR3 region is CAWRTSYNSPLHF. CDR3 DNA sequence: TGTGCCTGGAGGACATCTTATAATTCACCCCTCCACTTT. The genes are TRBV30 and TRBJ1-6, with D hard to call. The germline V and J ends were trimmed by 3 bases and 4 bases, with 7 bases remaining between them. Per germline, CDR1 GTSNPN and CDR2 SVGIG (reference sequence). This CDR3 spans 13 amino acids.

This rearrangement joins TRBV18 to TRBJ2-1, with 7 bases fitting TRBD2. The V segment lost 3 bases and the J segment 0 bases; nucleotides outside the gene matches: 8. This CDR3 contains 17 residues. CDR1 is KGHSH, CDR2 LQKENI, per germline. CDR3 amino acids: CASSPRPPSGSYNEQFF. CDR3 nucleotides: TGTGCCAGCTCACCTCGGCCCCCTAGCGGCTCCTACAATGAGCAGTTCTTC.

The CDR3 is CASSHSTGGWGYTF. Here the CDR3 DNA reads TGTGCCAGCAGCCATAGCACAGGGGGCTGGGGCTACACCTTC. This chain uses TRBV14 with TRBJ1-2; TRBD1 matches at 9 bases. After removal of 3 bases from V and 8 bases from J, the junction contained 7 bases not matched to a gene. The CDR3 totals 14 residues. CDR1 is SGHDN and CDR2 is FVKESK in the germline V gene. Using reference TRBV14 and TRBJ1-2 for the parts outside the CDR3, the full variable domain is EAGVTQFPSHSVIEKGQTVTLRCDPISGHDNLYWYRRVMGKEIKFLLHFVKESKQDESGMPNNRFLAERTGGTYSTLKVQPAELEDSGVYFCASSHSTGGWGYTFGSGTRLTVV.

The chain combines TRBV6-5 with TRBJ1-4; D might be TRBD1 (5 bases). CDR1 is MNHEY and CDR2 is SVGAGI in the germline V gene. This CDR3 region has 13 residues. Trimming pared 7 bases from V and 8 bases from J, leaving 14 bases between. The CDR3 DNA is TGTGCCAGCAACTTGGGGGGGAGGGAAAAACTGTTTTTT. Amino acids: CASNLGGREKLFF.

At least ten counts were recorded for this clone. This chain joins TRBV7-9 and TRBJ1-2; the D gene is possibly TRBD1 (6 bases). V lost 5 bases and J lost 7, with 20 bases in between. The germline V gene encodes CDR1 SEHNR and CDR2 FQNEAQ (reference sequence). CDR3 length: 15 amino acids. The CDR3 spells CASSPSFVRGGGYTF. Here the CDR3 DNA reads TGTGCCAGCAGCCCGAGTTTTGTCAGGGGCGGTGGCTACACCTTC.

This clone came up once. The genes are TRBV19 and TRBJ2-1, with TRBD2 matching 13 bases. Germline values: CDR1 LNHDA, CDR2 SQIVND (reference sequence). CDR3 length: 19 amino acids. V shed 3 bases and J 3 bases; nucleotides not matched to a gene: 11. The CDR3 here is CASSIGGTSGTPYYNEQFF. In nucleotides, the CDR3 is TGTGCCAGTAGTATCGGAGGGACTAGCGGGACCCCCTACTACAATGAGCAGTTCTTC.

The J gene is TRBJ2-1, the V gene TRBV4-3; a possible D gene is TRBD1 (6 bases). The germline gives CDR1 LGHNA, CDR2 YSLEER. The CDR3 is 15 amino acids. Trimming stripped 3 bases from V and 5 bases from J, with 14 bases between. The CDR3 loop is CASSHPRQGNNEQFF. CDR3 DNA sequence: TGCGCCAGCAGCCATCCCCGGCAGGGGAACAATGAGCAGTTCTTC.

V usage is TRBV20-1 and J usage is TRBJ1-4; D is ambiguous. With 8 bases removed from V and 11 bases from J, the gap between germline ends came to 15 bases. Germline CDR1 reads DFQATT; CDR2 reads SNEGSKA (reference sequence). The CDR3 is 11 amino acids. This CDR3 is CSPRTPDKLFF. The CDR3 nucleotides are TGCAGTCCCCGGACTCCCGATAAACTGTTTTTT.

The V call is TRBV11-1, the J call TRBJ2-1, with D hard to call. The CDR3 runs 15 residues. Trimming removed 5 bases from V and 2 bases from J, with 13 bases in between. CDR1 is SGHAT and CDR2 is FQDESV in the germline V gene (reference sequence). CDR3 sequence: CASSRANRAYNEQFF. DNA of the CDR3: TGTGCCAGCAGCCGTGCGAACAGAGCCTACAATGAGCAGTTCTTC.

The chain combines TRBV4-1 with TRBJ2-7; 9 bases map to TRBD2. Looked up from germline, CDR1 is MGHRA and CDR2 is YSYEKL. The J segment lost 4 bases and the V segment lost 2 bases, leaving 9 bases of the junction unmatched. This CDR3 has 16 amino acids. CDR3 protein: CASSQNGVAGAYEQYF. DNA for the CDR3: TGCGCCAGCAGCCAAAACGGGGTAGCGGGAGCGTACGAGCAGTACTTC.

V is TRBV5-1 and J is TRBJ2-5; possible D gene TRBD2, 5 bases. CDR1 and CDR2 from the germline V gene are SGHRS and YFSETQ. V was pared by 0 bases and J by 3 bases, with 6 bases between. The CDR3 loop spans 13 amino acids. CDR3 coding DNA: TGCGCCAGCAGCTTGGGGAGGAAAGAGACCCAGTACTTC. It yields the protein CASSLGRKETQYF. The variable domain in full, completed from reference TRBV5-1 and TRBJ2-5, reads KAGVTQTPRYLIKTRGQQVTLSCSPISGHRSVSWYQQTPGQGLQFLFEYFSETQRNKGNFPGRFSGRQFSNSRSEMNVSTLELGDSALYLCASSLGRKETQYFGPGTRLLVL.

The rearrangement uses TRBV7-9 and TRBJ2-1; the D gene is possibly TRBD1 (6 bases). Germline values: CDR1 SEHNR, CDR2 FQNEAQ (reference sequence). The ends were cut back, 4 bases at V and 5 bases at J, with 9 bases in the middle. The CDR3 consists of 13 residues. The CDR3 DNA reads as TGTGCCAGCAGCTCCAGACAGGACAATGAGCAGTTCTTC. Translated, it gives CASSSRQDNEQFF.

This chain joins TRBV12-3 or TRBV12-4 and TRBJ2-7; a weak D match, TRBD2 (6 bases). Trimming pared 6 bases from V and 3 bases from J, leaving 12 bases between. The CDR3 has 13 amino acids. The CDR3 DNA reads as TGTGCCAGCAGCCCAACGGGACTCTACGAGCAGTACTTC. As protein: CASSPTGLYEQYF.

This rearrangement joins TRBV7-6 to TRBJ1-2, with 10 bases aligning to TRBD1. This CDR3 contains 18 residues. V lost 5 bases to trimming and J lost 4 bases; unmatched junction nucleotides: 16. Looked up from germline, CDR1 is SGHVS and CDR2 is FNYEAQ. The CDR3 spells CASSTNPGQGIPFYGYTF. The CDR3 DNA reads TGTGCCAGCAGCACAAACCCGGGACAGGGGATCCCTTTCTATGGCTACACCTTC.

The chain uses TRBV16 and TRBJ1-2, with TRBD1 as a possible D gene (6 bases). Trimming pared 3 bases from V and 2 bases from J, leaving 10 bases between. This CDR3 region has 14 residues. Germline CDR1 reads KGHSY; CDR2 reads FQNENV. In DNA form, the CDR3 reads TGTGCCAGCAGCCAGGACAGAACCAACTATGGCTACACCTTC. Protein sequence: CASSQDRTNYGYTF.